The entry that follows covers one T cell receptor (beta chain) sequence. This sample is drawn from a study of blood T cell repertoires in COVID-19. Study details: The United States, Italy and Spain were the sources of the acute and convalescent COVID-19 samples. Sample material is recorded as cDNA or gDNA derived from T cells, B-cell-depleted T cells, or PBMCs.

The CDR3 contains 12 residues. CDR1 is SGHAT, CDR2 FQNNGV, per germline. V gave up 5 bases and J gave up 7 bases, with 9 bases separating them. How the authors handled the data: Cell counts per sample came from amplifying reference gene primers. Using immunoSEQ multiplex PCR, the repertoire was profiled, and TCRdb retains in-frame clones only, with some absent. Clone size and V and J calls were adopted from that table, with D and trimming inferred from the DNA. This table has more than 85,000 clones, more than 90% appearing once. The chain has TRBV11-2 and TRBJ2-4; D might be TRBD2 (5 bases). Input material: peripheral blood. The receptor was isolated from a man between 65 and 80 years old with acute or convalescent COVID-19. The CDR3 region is CASSPDSNIQYF. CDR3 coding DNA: TGTGCCAGCAGCCCGGACTCGAACATTCAGTACTTC.